Included here is one TCR beta chain sequence, with context. Its antigen is as yet unknown. The people who gave samples were healthy Caucasians from Russia, aged roughly 6 to 90. Sample-barcoded 5' priming and a J-beta primer mix drove a second PCR of 7 to 11 cycles. TCRdb passed the 5' RACE reads through MiXCR, listing each CDR3 protein once. There are hundreds of thousands of distinct CDR3 sequences in the sample; about a quarter occur only once, and about 3.3% lies in the top ten. The data were obtained in a study of blood T cells in healthy people across ages. Study results and caveats: A strong correlation was found between TCR beta diversity and the percentage of naive T cells.

V was trimmed by 3 bases and J by 4 bases, leaving 15 bases between them. This CDR3 has 15 amino acids. The data were also submitted as part of a second study, on T cells of mothers and their children. That paper states: Reads recorded for TCR beta CDR3 numbered over 8.5 million per mother and some 3.3 million per child. The output of TCR recombination is shaped by thymic selection similarly in related and unrelated pairs.

The chain links TRBV12-3 or TRBV12-4 to TRBJ2-5, with a tentative D call TRBD2 (6 bases). Sequenced: blood. The sequence came from a boy aged 2 to 10 in good health. The CDR3 coding sequence is TGTGCCAGCAGTTTTTTACGGGGGTTGGGAGAGACCCAGTACTTC. Amino acid sequence: CASSFLRGLGETQYF.